These 17 T cell receptor beta chains share one sample of origin, sequenced in a study of T cell responses to AZD1222 COVID-19 vaccine. Assay used: immunoSEQ multiplex PCR; TCRdb lists only in-frame clones, some missing. The table has 120,000 to 150,000 clones, under 95% seen once. Sequencing was performed on peripheral blood, taken on day 0 of AZD1222 vaccination. These receptors came from an adult in good health.

This rearrangement joins TRBV25-1 to TRBJ2-6; no definite D call. V dropped 4 bases and J dropped 0 bases, with 4 bases sitting between them. This CDR3 comprises 14 residues. The germline gives CDR1 MGHDK, CDR2 SYGVNS. In DNA form, the CDR3 reads TGTGCCAGCAGTGCCCACTCTGGGGCCAACGTCCTGACTTTC. Protein: CASSAHSGANVLTF.

V gene TRBV6-2 or TRBV6-3 combines with J gene TRBJ2-1, with D possibly being TRBD2 (6 bases). V was cut by 3 bases and J by 6 bases, with 9 bases left in between. This CDR3 comprises 13 residues. Per germline, CDR1 MNHEY and CDR2 SVGEGT. CDR3: CASSYSTSNEQFF. CDR3 DNA: TGTGCCAGCAGTTATTCGACTAGCAATGAGCAGTTCTTC.

The chain recombines TRBV7-2 with TRBJ1-1, with a weak D call TRBD1 (6 bases). Germline CDR1 reads SGHTA; CDR2 reads FQGNSA. Deletions cut 5 bases from V and 4 bases from J, with 14 bases between. The CDR3 has 14 amino acids. The CDR3 loop is CASSRRGGGTEAFF. DNA for the CDR3: TGTGCCAGCAGCCGGCGGGGAGGGGGCACTGAAGCTTTCTTT.

This chain joins TRBV25-1 and TRBJ1-2, with TRBD1 identical over 9 bases. The CDR3 sequence is 14 residues long. V lost 4 bases to trimming and J lost 7 bases; unmatched junction nucleotides: 7. The germline gives CDR1 MGHDK, CDR2 SYGVNS. The CDR3 DNA is TGTGCCAGCAGTGTACAACAGGGGGCGTCTGGCTACACCTTC. Translated, it gives CASSVQQGASGYTF.

DNA of the CDR3: TGTGCCAGCAGCTTGGCCAGAGGGAAACTGTTTTTT. This translates into CASSLARGKLFF. J is TRBJ1-4 and V is TRBV5-4; no clear D. The V end was cut by 0 bases, the J end by 11 bases, with 8 bases between. Germline V lookup: CDR1 SGHNT, CDR2 YYREEE (reference sequence). This CDR3 is built from 12 residues. The variable domain in full, completed from reference TRBV5-4 and TRBJ1-4, reads ETGVTQSPTHLIKTRGQQVTLRCSSQSGHNTVSWYQQALGQGPQFIFQYYREEENGRGNFPPRFSGLQFPNYSSELNVNALELDDSALYLCASSLARGKLFFGSGTQLSVL.

The gene calls are TRBV7-2 and TRBJ2-1, with 7 bases aligning to TRBD1. V lost 0 bases, J lost 1 base, and 3 bases stayed unmatched. Germline-derived CDR1 and CDR2 are SGHTA and FQGNSA. The CDR3 loop spans 16 amino acids. The CDR3 DNA sequence: TGTGCCAGCAGCTTAGCCGGGACAGCATCCTACAATGAGCAGTTCTTC. Translating it yields CASSLAGTASYNEQFF.

The chain couples TRBV6-1 to TRBJ2-1, with D perhaps TRBD2 (7 bases). This CDR3 comprises 16 residues. V lost 2 bases and J lost 5, with 16 bases in between. Per germline, CDR1 MNHNS and CDR2 SASEGT. The CDR3 loop is CASSEFGLGGDNEQFF. The CDR3 nucleotides read TGTGCCAGCAGTGAATTCGGACTAGGGGGGGACAATGAGCAGTTCTTC.

This sequence joins TRBV29-1 and TRBJ1-3, with a possible D match to TRBD1 (6 bases). CDR1 SQVTM and CDR2 ANQGSEA come from the germline V gene. CDR3 length: 14 amino acids. The V end was cut by 5 bases, the J end by 2 bases, with 13 bases between. CDR3 protein: CSVSKQGAGNTIYF. In DNA form, the CDR3 reads TGCAGCGTTTCCAAACAGGGAGCTGGAAACACCATATATTTT.

The chain employs TRBV19 and TRBJ2-1; 7 nucleotides align to TRBD2. V was clipped by 6 bases and J by 3 bases; unmatched bases: 5. Germline assignment: CDR1 LNHDA and CDR2 SQIVND (reference sequence). This CDR3 spans 14 amino acids. The CDR3: CASRAGVGYNEQFF. Written as DNA, the CDR3 is TGTGCCAGTAGGGCGGGAGTGGGCTACAATGAGCAGTTCTTC.

This sequence joins TRBV7-2 and TRBJ2-1; 16 nucleotides agree with TRBD2. The germline CDR1 and CDR2 sequences are SGHTA and FQGNSA. The CDR3 loop spans 17 amino acids. J gave up 7 bases and V 10 bases, and 13 bases lay outside the gene matches. The DNA of the CDR3 is TGTGCCACTTCCGTGGGACTAGCGGGAGGGCCTTCTAATGAGCAGTTCTTC. Translating gives CATSVGLAGGPSNEQFF.

This clone was seen once. V is TRBV4-2 and J is TRBJ2-2; 9 bases are a match to TRBD1. Germline values: CDR1 LGHNA, CDR2 YNFKEQ. V lost 3 bases to trimming and J lost 1 base; unmatched junction nucleotides: 12. The CDR3 length is 19 residues. Written as DNA, the CDR3 is TGTGCCAGCAGCCAGCGGTGGGTCCCGGGACAGGGGAACACCGGGGAGCTGTTTTTT. Translated, it gives CASSQRWVPGQGNTGELFF.

The chain couples TRBV4-2 to TRBJ1-1; unclear D gene. The CDR3 has 12 residues. Trimming pared 3 bases from V and 9 bases from J, leaving 11 bases between. Germline V CDR1 and CDR2: LGHNA, YNFKEQ. CDR3 DNA sequence: TGTGCCAGCAGCCATGCTACAGATAAAGCTTTCTTT. Its translation: CASSHATDKAFF.

This clone was detected once. V gene TRBV6-5 combines with J gene TRBJ2-2; unclear D gene. Per germline, CDR1 MNHEY and CDR2 SVGAGI. CDR3 length: 15 amino acids. Deletions cut 6 bases from V and 6 bases from J, with 17 bases between. This chain's CDR3 is CASSPASFLAGELFF. In nucleotides, the CDR3 is TGTGCCAGCAGCCCCGCTTCCTTTCTCGCCGGGGAGCTGTTTTTT.

This rearrangement joins TRBV19 to TRBJ2-6, with D possibly matching TRBD2 (5 bases). Germline V gene sequence: CDR1 LNHDA, CDR2 SQIVND (reference sequence). V was trimmed by 7 bases and J by 0 bases, leaving 13 bases between them. This CDR3 contains 16 residues. The CDR3 loop is CASTAEGLSGANVLTF. CDR3 coding DNA: TGTGCCAGTACCGCCGAGGGCCTCTCTGGGGCCAACGTCCTGACTTTC.

This chain links TRBV5-1 with TRBJ2-1; 10 bases map to TRBD2. The ends lost 4 bases at V and 4 bases at J; junction bases unmatched: 8. Germline values: CDR1 SGHRS, CDR2 YFSETQ. This CDR3 has 16 amino acids. CDR3 residues: CASSARTSGAYNEQFF. The DNA of the CDR3 is TGCGCCAGCAGCGCCCGGACTAGCGGAGCTTACAATGAGCAGTTCTTC.

The CDR3, as DNA: TGTGCCAGCAGCCCGATATCTTCTGGGGCCAACGTCCTGACTTTC. Its translation: CASSPISSGANVLTF. The chain combines TRBV7-3 with TRBJ2-6; D uncertain. The V end lost 5 bases, the J end lost 1 base, and 9 bases lay between the germline ends. The CDR3 is 15 residues long. CDR1 is SGHTA, CDR2 FQGTGA, per germline.

This clone was recorded only once. The chain carries TRBV12-3 or TRBV12-4 and TRBJ2-5; D unclear. This CDR3 contains 13 residues. V dropped 4 bases and J dropped 2 bases, with 8 bases sitting between them. The chain's CDR3 is CASSSPGQETQYF. CDR3 coding DNA: TGTGCCAGCAGTTCCCCAGGTCAAGAGACCCAGTACTTC.